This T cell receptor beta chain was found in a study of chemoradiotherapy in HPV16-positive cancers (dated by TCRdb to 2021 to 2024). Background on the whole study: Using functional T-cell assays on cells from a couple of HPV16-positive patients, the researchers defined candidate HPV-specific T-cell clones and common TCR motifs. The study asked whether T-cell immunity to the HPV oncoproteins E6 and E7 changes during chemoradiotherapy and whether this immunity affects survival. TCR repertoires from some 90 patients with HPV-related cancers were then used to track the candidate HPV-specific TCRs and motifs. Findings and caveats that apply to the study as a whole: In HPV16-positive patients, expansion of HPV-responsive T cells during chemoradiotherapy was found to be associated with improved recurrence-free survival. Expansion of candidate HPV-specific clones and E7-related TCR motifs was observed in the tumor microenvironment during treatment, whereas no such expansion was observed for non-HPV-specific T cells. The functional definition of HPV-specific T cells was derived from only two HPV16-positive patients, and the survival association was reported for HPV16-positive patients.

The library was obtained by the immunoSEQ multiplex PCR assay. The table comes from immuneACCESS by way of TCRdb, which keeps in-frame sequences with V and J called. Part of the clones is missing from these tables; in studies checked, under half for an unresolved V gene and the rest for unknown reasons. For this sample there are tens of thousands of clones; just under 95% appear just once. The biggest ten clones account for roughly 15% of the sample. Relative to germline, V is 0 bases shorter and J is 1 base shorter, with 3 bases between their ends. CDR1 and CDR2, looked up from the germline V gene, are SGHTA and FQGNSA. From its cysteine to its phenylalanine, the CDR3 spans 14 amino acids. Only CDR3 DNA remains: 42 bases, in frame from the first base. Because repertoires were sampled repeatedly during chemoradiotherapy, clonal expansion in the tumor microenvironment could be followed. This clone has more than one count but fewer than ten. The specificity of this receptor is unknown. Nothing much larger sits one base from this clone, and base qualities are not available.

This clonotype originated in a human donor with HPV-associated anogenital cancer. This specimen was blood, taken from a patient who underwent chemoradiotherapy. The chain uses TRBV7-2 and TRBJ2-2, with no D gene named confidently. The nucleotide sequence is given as TGTGCCAGCAGCTTAGCAGGGAACACCGGGGAGCTGTTTTTT. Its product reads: CASSLAGNTGELFF.